The next 22 T cell receptor beta chains were all read from a single sample in a study of blood T cell repertoires in COVID-19. Repertoires were generated with immunoSEQ multiplex PCR, while TCRdb's copy carries only in-frame clones and drops some. The data contain approximately 530,000 clones, approximately 88% of them seen just once; the ten biggest clones take up roughly 8%. The sample was peripheral blood. These receptor sequences come from a woman aged 50 to 65 with COVID-19, enrolled during active disease.

The J gene is TRBJ1-1, the V gene TRBV3-1 (or the pseudogene TRBV3-2), with D unresolved. V was cut by 6 bases and J by 3 bases, with 11 bases left in between. CDR1 LGHDT and CDR2 YNNKEL come from the germline V gene (reference sequence). This CDR3 comprises 13 residues. The CDR3 DNA is TGTGCCAGCAGTCTATCGGCGGACACTGAAGCTTTCTTT. Translation: CASSLSADTEAFF.

The table lists this clone with a count of one. The V gene is TRBV15, the J gene TRBJ1-5; D is possibly TRBD1 (6 bases). The germline CDR1 and CDR2 sequences are LNHNV and YYDKDF (reference sequence). V lost 2 bases and J 0 bases, leaving 14 bases between the germline ends. The CDR3 extends over 17 amino acids. For the CDR3, the DNA is TGTGCCACCAGCAGACCCCAGGGGCTTCGTAGCAATCAGCCCCAGCATTTT. This codes for CATSRPQGLRSNQPQHF.

CDR3 region: CASSRSLAGGPETSYNEQFF. CDR3 bases: TGTGCCAGCAGCAGGAGTCTAGCGGGGGGGCCGGAAACCTCCTACAATGAGCAGTTCTTC. The chain carries TRBV9 and TRBJ2-1; 12 positions match TRBD2. The CDR3 is 20 amino acids. The junction had 14 bases not matched to a gene; V was cut back by 4 bases and J by 0 bases. Germline assignment: CDR1 SGDLS and CDR2 YYNGEE.

V is TRBV29-1 and J is TRBJ1-2, with 9 bases identical to TRBD1. The CDR3 is 14 amino acids. V shed 6 bases, J shed 9 bases, and the junction held 14 bases outside the gene matches. In germline, CDR1 is SQVTM, CDR2 ANQGSEA. CDR3 loop: CSVEGRTGERRYTF. CDR3 nucleotide sequence: TGCAGCGTCGAGGGGAGGACAGGGGAGAGACGCTACACCTTC.

The chain is built from TRBV29-1 and TRBJ1-1; TRBD1 aligns across 10 bases. The CDR3 is 15 residues long. Germline values: CDR1 SQVTM, CDR2 ANQGSEA. V shed 7 bases and J 3 bases; nucleotides not matched to a gene: 11. The CDR3 here is CSGAPRQGADTEAFF. The CDR3 region has the DNA TGCAGCGGAGCTCCTCGACAGGGGGCAGACACTGAAGCTTTCTTT.

The gene calls are TRBV6-4 and TRBJ2-7; 9 bases line up with TRBD2. This CDR3 contains 14 residues. The ends lost 7 bases at V and 7 bases at J; junction bases unmatched: 11. CDR1 and CDR2 (germline): MRHNA, SNTAGT. DNA of the CDR3: TGTGCCAGCAAGTTGACTAGCGGTACGGTTGAGCAGTACTTC. Its translation: CASKLTSGTVEQYF.

The gene calls are TRBV30 and TRBJ1-5; 8 bases are a match to TRBD1. The CDR3 totals 14 residues. CDR1 is GTSNPN, CDR2 SVGIG, per germline (reference sequence). V shed 7 bases and J 3 bases; nucleotides not matched to a gene: 8. This CDR3 is CAFNQGAVNQPQHF. The CDR3 nucleotides read TGTGCCTTCAACCAGGGGGCCGTCAATCAGCCCCAGCATTTT.

The chain joins TRBV19 to TRBJ1-1; 8 nucleotides agree with TRBD1. V shed 3 bases, J shed 5 bases, and the junction held 5 bases outside the gene matches. Germline loops: CDR1 LNHDA, CDR2 SQIVND (reference sequence). This CDR3 has 14 amino acids. The CDR3 spells CASSMDTGGTEAFF. The CDR3 coding sequence is TGTGCCAGTAGTATGGATACAGGGGGAACTGAAGCTTTCTTT.

This rearrangement joins TRBV30 to TRBJ1-5; TRBD1 aligns across 8 bases. From germline, CDR1 is GTSNPN and CDR2 SVGIG (reference sequence). The CDR3 runs to 14 residues. After removal of 7 bases from V and 1 base from J, the junction contained 6 bases not matched to a gene. As DNA, the CDR3 is TGTGCCTACCGACAGGGGCAAAGCAATCAGCCCCAGCATTTT. This codes for CAYRQGQSNQPQHF.

V gene TRBV20-1 combines with J gene TRBJ2-1; D not resolved. This CDR3 is 11 amino acids long. The germline CDR1 and CDR2 sequences are DFQATT and SNEGSKA (reference sequence). Trimming shortened V by 5 bases and J by 3 bases, and 5 bases separated the two germline ends. Written as DNA, the CDR3 is TGCAGTGCTCCAAACTACAATGAGCAGTTCTTC. It translates to CSAPNYNEQFF.

The chain recombines TRBV5-5 with TRBJ2-7; D may be TRBD2 (7 bases). Germline CDR1 is SGHKS and CDR2 is YYEKEE (reference sequence). The CDR3 has 16 amino acids. V was trimmed by 0 bases and J by 6 bases, leaving 19 bases between them. The CDR3 loop reads CASSLGFGTGRGEQYF. Written as DNA, the CDR3 is TGTGCCAGCAGCTTGGGTTTTGGTACAGGGAGGGGCGAGCAGTACTTC.

The chain carries TRBV6-2 or TRBV6-3 and TRBJ1-6; 11 bases are shared with TRBD1. Unmatched junction bases numbered 5, after V lost 5 bases and J lost 2 bases. This CDR3 spans 17 amino acids. The germline CDR1 and CDR2 sequences are MNHEY and SVGEGT. The CDR3 loop is CASSRDRGGPYNSPLHF. DNA for the CDR3: TGTGCCAGCAGTCGGGACAGGGGGGGCCCCTATAATTCACCCCTCCACTTT.

The genes are TRBV7-6 and TRBJ2-7, with D perhaps TRBD2 (5 bases). Germline V lookup: CDR1 SGHVS, CDR2 FNYEAQ. The CDR3 has 12 amino acids. V lost 2 bases and J lost 5, with 7 bases in between. CDR3 region: CASSLLGDEQYF. For the CDR3, the DNA is TGTGCCAGCAGCTTACTCGGGGACGAGCAGTACTTC.

The rearrangement joins TRBV2 to TRBJ1-5; TRBD1 matches at 9 bases. The CDR3 is 13 residues long. V shed 8 bases, J shed 4 bases, and the junction held 3 bases outside the gene matches. The germline V gene encodes CDR1 SNHLY and CDR2 FYNNEI. The CDR3 region has the DNA TGTGCCAGCGGGACAGGGATTAATCAGCCCCAGCATTTT. Its protein is CASGTGINQPQHF.

This clone occurred a few times. The chain uses TRBV11-2 and TRBJ1-1, with D possibly matching TRBD1 (5 bases). Germline V gene data show CDR1 as SGHAT and CDR2 as FQNNGV. This CDR3 comprises 10 residues. Deletions cut 7 bases from V and 8 bases from J, with 8 bases between. CDR3 DNA sequence: TGTGCCAGCAAAGGGGTGGAAGCTTTCTTT. Translating it yields CASKGVEAFF. The variable domain in full, completed from reference TRBV11-2 and TRBJ1-1, reads EAGVAQSPRYKIIEKRQSVAFWCNPISGHATLYWYQQILGQGPKLLIQFQNNGVVDDSQLPKDRFSAERLKGVDSTLKIQPAKLEDSAVYLCASKGVEAFFGQGTRLTVV.

This clone was recorded only once. At the DNA level, this CDR3 is encoded by other sequences in the same sample as well. The chain has TRBV9 and TRBJ2-7; a possible D gene is TRBD2 (6 bases). Trimming left V 0 bases short and J 0 bases short, with 7 bases between. The CDR3 length is 14 residues. Germline CDR1 and CDR2: SGDLS and YYNGEE. The CDR3 region has the DNA TGTGCCAGCAGCGTAGGCGGGGTCTCCTACGAGCAGTACTTC. This gives the protein CASSVGGVSYEQYF.

This clone was counted a single time. This chain links TRBV19 with TRBJ2-1; 10 bases are a match to TRBD2. The length of the CDR3 is 14 residues. CDR1 and CDR2 (germline): LNHDA, SQIVND (reference sequence). The V segment lost 7 bases and the J segment 4 bases; nucleotides outside the gene matches: 4. The CDR3 loop is CASMRTSGYNEQFF. The CDR3 DNA is TGTGCCAGTATGAGGACTAGCGGTTACAATGAGCAGTTCTTC.

J is TRBJ2-5 and V is TRBV29-1; D is possibly TRBD1 (6 bases). The V gene's germline CDR1 is SQVTM and CDR2 ANQGSEA. This CDR3 is 14 amino acids long. Trimming took off 5 bases at V and 1 base at J, with 14 bases between the two ends. The CDR3 protein is CSVTGQWVQETQYF. CDR3 coding DNA: TGCAGCGTTACAGGACAGTGGGTCCAAGAGACCCAGTACTTC.

This chain uses TRBV18 with TRBJ2-7, with D hard to call. Trimming took off 2 bases at V and 3 bases at J, with 8 bases between the two ends. From germline, CDR1 is KGHSH and CDR2 LQKENI. The CDR3 is 13 residues long. This CDR3 is CASSPGLDYEQYF. The CDR3 DNA follows: TGTGCCAGCTCACCAGGGCTTGACTACGAGCAGTACTTC.

The genes are TRBV2 and TRBJ2-3; the match to TRBD1 covers 8 bases. V gave up 6 bases and J gave up 5 bases; unmatched junction bases: 1. Germline CDR1 is SNHLY and CDR2 is FYNNEI. The CDR3 runs to 12 residues. The CDR3: CASSTGGDTQYF. CDR3 nucleotides: TGTGCCAGCAGCACAGGGGGAGATACGCAGTATTTT.

The chain joins TRBV7-8 to TRBJ2-2; TRBD1 matches at 7 bases. Germline V lookup: CDR1 SGHVS, CDR2 FQNEAQ. The CDR3 has 15 residues. V shed 4 bases and J 1 base; nucleotides not matched to a gene: 3. The CDR3 coding sequence is TGTGCCAGCAGCTCCGGGACAGTGAACACCGGGGAGCTGTTTTTT. It codes for CASSSGTVNTGELFF.

The rearrangement joins TRBV15 to TRBJ2-5; a weak D match, TRBD1 (6 bases). V was pared by 0 bases and J by 2 bases, with 16 bases between. Germline values: CDR1 LNHNV, CDR2 YYDKDF (reference sequence). This CDR3 comprises 17 residues. CDR3 in amino acids: CATSREPPRGLQETQYF. The CDR3 region has the DNA TGTGCCACCAGCAGAGAACCTCCTAGGGGGTTACAAGAGACCCAGTACTTC.